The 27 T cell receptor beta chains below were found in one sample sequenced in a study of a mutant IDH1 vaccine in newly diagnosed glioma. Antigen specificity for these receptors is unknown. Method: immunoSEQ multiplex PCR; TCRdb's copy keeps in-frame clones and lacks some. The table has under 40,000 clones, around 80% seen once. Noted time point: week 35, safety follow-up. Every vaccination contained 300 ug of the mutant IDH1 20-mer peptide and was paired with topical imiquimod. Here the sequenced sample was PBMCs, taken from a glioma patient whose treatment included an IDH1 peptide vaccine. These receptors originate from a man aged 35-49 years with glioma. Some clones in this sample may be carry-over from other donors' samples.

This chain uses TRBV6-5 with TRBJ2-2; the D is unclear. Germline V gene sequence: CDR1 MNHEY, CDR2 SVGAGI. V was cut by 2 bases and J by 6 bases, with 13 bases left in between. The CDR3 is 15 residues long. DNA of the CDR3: TGTGCCAGCAGTTACGAGCCCGGAGAACCCGGGGAGCTGTTTTTT. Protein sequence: CASSYEPGEPGELFF.

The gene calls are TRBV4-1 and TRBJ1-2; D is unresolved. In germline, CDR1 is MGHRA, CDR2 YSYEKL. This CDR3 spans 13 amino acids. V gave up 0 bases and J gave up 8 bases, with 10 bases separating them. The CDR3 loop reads CASSQERTFGYTF. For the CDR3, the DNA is TGCGCCAGCAGCCAAGAAAGGACCTTCGGCTACACCTTC.

This chain's CDR3 is CASSQGRDAYNEQFF. CDR3 in DNA: TGCGCCAGCAGCCAAGGACGAGACGCCTACAATGAGCAGTTCTTC. The chain recombines TRBV4-1 with TRBJ2-1; no clear D gene. CDR1 MGHRA and CDR2 YSYEKL come from the germline V gene. V lost 1 base and J 2 bases, leaving 9 bases between the germline ends. CDR3 size: 15 residues.

The CDR3 spells CASSHNVLYEQYF. The CDR3 region has the DNA TGTGCCAGCAGTCACAACGTCCTCTACGAGCAGTACTTC. V usage is TRBV25-1 and J usage is TRBJ2-7; D ambiguous. Germline V CDR1 and CDR2: MGHDK, SYGVNS. The CDR3 consists of 13 residues. Trimming took off 5 bases at V and 3 bases at J, with 11 bases between the two ends.

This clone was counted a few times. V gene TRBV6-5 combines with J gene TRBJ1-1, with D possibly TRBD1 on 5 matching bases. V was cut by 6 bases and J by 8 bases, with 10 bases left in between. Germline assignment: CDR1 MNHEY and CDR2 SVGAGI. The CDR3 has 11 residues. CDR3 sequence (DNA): TGTGCCAGCAGCCGGGACCTCGAAGCTTTCTTT. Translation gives CASSRDLEAFF.

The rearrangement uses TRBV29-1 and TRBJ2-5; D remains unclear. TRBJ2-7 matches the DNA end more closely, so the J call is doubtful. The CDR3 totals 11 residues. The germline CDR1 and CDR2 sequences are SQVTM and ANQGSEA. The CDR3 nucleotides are TGCAGCGTTGGTGGGGCCTACGAGCAGTACTTC. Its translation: CSVGGAYEQYF.

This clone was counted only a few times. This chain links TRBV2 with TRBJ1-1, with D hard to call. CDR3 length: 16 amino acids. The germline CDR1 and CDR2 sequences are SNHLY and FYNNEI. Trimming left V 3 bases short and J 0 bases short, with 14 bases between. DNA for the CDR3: TGTGCCAGCAGTGATCTTGGGTCGCGTATGAACACTGAAGCTTTCTTT. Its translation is CASSDLGSRMNTEAFF.

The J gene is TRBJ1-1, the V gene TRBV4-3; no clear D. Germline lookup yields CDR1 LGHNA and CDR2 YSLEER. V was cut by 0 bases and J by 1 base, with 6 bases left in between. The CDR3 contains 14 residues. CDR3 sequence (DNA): TGCGCCAGCAGCCAAGATCTGGGGAACACTGAAGCTTTCTTT. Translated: CASSQDLGNTEAFF.

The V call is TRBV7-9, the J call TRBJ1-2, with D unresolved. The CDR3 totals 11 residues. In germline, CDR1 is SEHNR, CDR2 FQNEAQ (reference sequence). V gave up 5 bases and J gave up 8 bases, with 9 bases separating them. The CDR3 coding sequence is TGTGCCAGCAGCCCTAGTGAGGGCTACACCTTC. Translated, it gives CASSPSEGYTF.

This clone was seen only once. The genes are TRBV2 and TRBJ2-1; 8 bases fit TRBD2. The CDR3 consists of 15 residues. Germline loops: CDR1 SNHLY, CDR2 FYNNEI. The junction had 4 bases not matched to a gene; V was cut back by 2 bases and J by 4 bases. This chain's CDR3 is CASSERRGVYNEQFF. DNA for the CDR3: TGTGCCAGCAGTGAAAGGCGGGGGGTATACAATGAGCAGTTCTTC.

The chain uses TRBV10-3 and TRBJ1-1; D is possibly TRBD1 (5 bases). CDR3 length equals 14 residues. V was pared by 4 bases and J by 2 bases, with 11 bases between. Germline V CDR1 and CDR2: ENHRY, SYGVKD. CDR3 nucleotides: TGTGCCATCAGTGGGGGGAAGCCCAACACTGAAGCTTTCTTT. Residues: CAISGGKPNTEAFF.

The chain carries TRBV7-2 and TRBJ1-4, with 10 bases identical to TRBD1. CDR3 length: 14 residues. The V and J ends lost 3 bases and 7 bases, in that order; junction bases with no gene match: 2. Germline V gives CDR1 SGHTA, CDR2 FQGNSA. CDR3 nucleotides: TGTGCCAGCAGCTTGTGGACAGGGGGTGAAAAACTGTTTTTT. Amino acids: CASSLWTGGEKLFF.

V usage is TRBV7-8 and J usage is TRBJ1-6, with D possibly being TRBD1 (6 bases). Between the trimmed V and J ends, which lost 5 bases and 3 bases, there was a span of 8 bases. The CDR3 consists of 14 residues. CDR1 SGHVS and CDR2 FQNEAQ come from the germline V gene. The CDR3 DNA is TGTGCCAGCAGCCGGACAGTCTATAATTCACCCCTCCACTTT. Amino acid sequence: CASSRTVYNSPLHF.

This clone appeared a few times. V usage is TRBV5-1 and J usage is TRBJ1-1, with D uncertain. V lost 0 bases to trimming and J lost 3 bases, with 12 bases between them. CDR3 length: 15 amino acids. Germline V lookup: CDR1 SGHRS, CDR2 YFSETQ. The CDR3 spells CASSLGMGLDTEAFF. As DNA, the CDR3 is TGCGCCAGCAGCTTGGGGATGGGTTTGGACACTGAAGCTTTCTTT.

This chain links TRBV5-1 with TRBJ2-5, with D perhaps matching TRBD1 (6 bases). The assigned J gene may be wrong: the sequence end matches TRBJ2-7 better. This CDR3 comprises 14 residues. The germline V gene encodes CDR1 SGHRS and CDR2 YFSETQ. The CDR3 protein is CASSLEGQAYEQYF. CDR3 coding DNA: TGCGCCAGCAGCTTGGAGGGACAAGCCTACGAGCAGTACTTC.

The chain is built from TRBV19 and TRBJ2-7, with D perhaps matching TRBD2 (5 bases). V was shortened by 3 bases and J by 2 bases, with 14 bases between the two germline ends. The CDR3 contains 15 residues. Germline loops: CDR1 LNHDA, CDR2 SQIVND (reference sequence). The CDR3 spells CASSIEGKTAYEQYF. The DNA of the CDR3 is TGTGCCAGTAGTATTGAGGGTAAAACGGCCTACGAGCAGTACTTC.

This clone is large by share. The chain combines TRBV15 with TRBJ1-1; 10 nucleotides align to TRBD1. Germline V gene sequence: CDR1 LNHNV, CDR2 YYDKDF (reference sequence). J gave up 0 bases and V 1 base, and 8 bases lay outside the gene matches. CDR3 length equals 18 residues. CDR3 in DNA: TGTGCCACCAGCAGAGCTCTGGACAGGGGGGACATGAACACTGAAGCTTTCTTT. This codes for CATSRALDRGDMNTEAFF.

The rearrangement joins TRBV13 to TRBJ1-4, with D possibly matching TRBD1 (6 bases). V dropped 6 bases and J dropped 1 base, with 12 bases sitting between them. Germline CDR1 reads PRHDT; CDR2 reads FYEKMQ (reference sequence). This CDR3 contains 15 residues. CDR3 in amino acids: CASRRGRVTNEKLFF. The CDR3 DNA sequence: TGTGCCAGCAGGAGGGGGAGGGTAACTAATGAAAAACTGTTTTTT.

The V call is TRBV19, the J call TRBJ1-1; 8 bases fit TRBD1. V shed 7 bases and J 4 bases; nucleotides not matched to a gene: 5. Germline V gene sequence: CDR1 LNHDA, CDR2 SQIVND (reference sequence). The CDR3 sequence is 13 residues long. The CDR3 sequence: CASNQGAGTEAFF. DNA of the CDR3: TGTGCCAGTAACCAGGGGGCGGGCACTGAAGCTTTCTTT.

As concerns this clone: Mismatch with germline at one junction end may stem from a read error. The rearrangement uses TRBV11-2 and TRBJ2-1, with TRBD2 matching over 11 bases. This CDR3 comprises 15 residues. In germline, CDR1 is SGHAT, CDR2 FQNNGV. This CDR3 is CASSYSGGEYNEQFF. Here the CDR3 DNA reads TGCGCCAGCAGCTATAGCGGGGGGGAATACAATGAGCAGTTCTTC.

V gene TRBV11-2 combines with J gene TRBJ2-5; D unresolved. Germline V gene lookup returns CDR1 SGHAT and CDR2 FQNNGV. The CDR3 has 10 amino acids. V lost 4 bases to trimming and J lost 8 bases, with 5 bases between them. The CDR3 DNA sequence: TGTGCCAGCAGCTACCCCACCCAGTACTTC. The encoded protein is CASSYPTQYF.

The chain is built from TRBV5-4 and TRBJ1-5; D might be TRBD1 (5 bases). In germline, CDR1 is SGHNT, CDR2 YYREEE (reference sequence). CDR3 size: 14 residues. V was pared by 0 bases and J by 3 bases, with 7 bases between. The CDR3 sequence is CASSLDGANQPQHF. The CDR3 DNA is TGTGCCAGCAGCTTGGATGGGGCCAATCAGCCCCAGCATTTT. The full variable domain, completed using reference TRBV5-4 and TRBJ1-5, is ETGVTQSPTHLIKTRGQQVTLRCSSQSGHNTVSWYQQALGQGPQFIFQYYREEENGRGNFPPRFSGLQFPNYSSELNVNALELDDSALYLCASSLDGANQPQHFGDGTRLSIL.

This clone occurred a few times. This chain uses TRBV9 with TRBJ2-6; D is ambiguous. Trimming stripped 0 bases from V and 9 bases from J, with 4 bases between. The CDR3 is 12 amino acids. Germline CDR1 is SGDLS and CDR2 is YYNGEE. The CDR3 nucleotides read TGTGCCAGCAGCGTAGGAGTCAACGTCCTGACTTTC. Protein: CASSVGVNVLTF.

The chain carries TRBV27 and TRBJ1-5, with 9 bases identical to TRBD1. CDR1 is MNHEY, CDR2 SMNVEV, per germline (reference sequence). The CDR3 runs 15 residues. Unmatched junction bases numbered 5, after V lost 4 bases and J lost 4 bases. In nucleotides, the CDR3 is TGTGCCAGCAGTTCCTCGGACAGGGGAAATCAGCCCCAGCATTTT. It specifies CASSSSDRGNQPQHF.

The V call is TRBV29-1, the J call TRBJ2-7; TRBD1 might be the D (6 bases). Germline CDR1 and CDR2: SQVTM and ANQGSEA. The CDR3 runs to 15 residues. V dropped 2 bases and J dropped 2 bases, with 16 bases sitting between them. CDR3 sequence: CSVENAGAIPYEQYF. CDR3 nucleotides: TGCAGCGTTGAAAACGCAGGGGCGATTCCCTACGAGCAGTACTTC.

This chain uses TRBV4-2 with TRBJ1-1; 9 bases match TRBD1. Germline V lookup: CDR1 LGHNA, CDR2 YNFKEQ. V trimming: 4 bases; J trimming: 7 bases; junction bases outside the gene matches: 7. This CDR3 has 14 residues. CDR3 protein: CASSPRTGDIEAFF. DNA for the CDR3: TGTGCCAGCAGCCCAAGGACAGGGGATATTGAAGCTTTCTTT.

Written as DNA, the CDR3 is TGTGCCAGCAGCTTAAGGACGACAGGGTTCAGGTACGAGCAGTACTTC. This codes for CASSLRTTGFRYEQYF. V gene TRBV7-2 combines with J gene TRBJ2-7, with 7 nucleotides matching TRBD1. The CDR3 length is 16 residues. Germline CDR1 is SGHTA and CDR2 is FQGNSA. Germline trimming cut 2 bases from V and 4 bases from J; bases unmatched to any gene: 11.